This T cell receptor beta chain was identified in a study of T cells in Graves' hyperthyroidism and ophthalmopathy (dated by TCRdb to about 2019). Some background on the complete study: Peripheral blood was collected at initial diagnosis, before any treatment. A discovery cohort of roughly 100 patients, approximately 45 with Graves' ophthalmopathy and roughly 59 with stable Graves' hyperthyroidism, was used to find distinguishing TCR V-J signatures. After sampling, hyperthyroidism patients received methimazole starting at 30 mg daily, and ophthalmopathy patients received high-dose intravenous methylprednisolone. In roughly six Graves' hyperthyroidism patients, the study also compared T-cell repertoires from thyroid tissue with T-cell repertoires from blood. Prospective prediction of ophthalmopathy was tested in an independent validation cohort consisting of 18 to 20 hyperthyroidism patients and over 15 patients who later progressed to ophthalmopathy. The paper reports TCR Vbeta CDR3 sequencing of some 140 peripheral blood samples: 43 ophthalmopathy, about 75 hyperthyroidism and roughly 17 progressor patients. The roughly 100 discovery patients were divided at random into training and test sets in a 7:3 ratio. Points the paper makes about the study in general: Most expanded thyroid clonotypes (frequency above 0.001) were also detected in blood, suggesting blood repertoires may reflect thyroid immune responses. No statistical method was used to fix the sample size in advance, and group allocation was not hidden from the investigators. In validation, the model predicted progression to ophthalmopathy a median of around six months before onset, with about 71% sensitivity and 72.22% specificity. In cross-validation, a model built on a 13 V-J signature told ophthalmopathy apart from stable hyperthyroidism with under 90% sensitivity and approximately 81% specificity, and in testing the same model reached 80%/75%.

Graves' hyperthyroidism was defined as stable when no progression to ophthalmopathy occurred over 18 months of follow-up. Hyperthyroidism patients were newly diagnosed, with disease duration under 2 months, and aged 18 to 65 years. Exclusion was applied to patients with uncontrolled infections, other autoimmune diseases, pregnancy or lactation. Diagnoses relied on clinical symptoms, serum thyroxine and TRAb, thyroid ultrasound and orbital computed tomography. Ficoll-Paque density gradient centrifugation was used to isolate PBMCs from under 11 ml of fresh peripheral blood. Trizol reagent was used to extract total RNA, and RNA quality was then checked on an Agilent 2100 Bioanalyzer. The TCR beta CDR3 regions were amplified from the RNA transcripts. For the first round of RT-PCR on the TCR CDR3, the HTBI primer set was used together with the Qiagen OneStep RT-PCR kit. The libraries were constructed in a second round of multiplex PCR and then size-selected and purified. Libraries were sequenced paired-end with 100 bp reads on an Illumina HiSeq2000. In the authors' own workflow: Raw data were processed with SOAPnuke, discarding reads with adapters, uncalled bases, mean Phred below 15, or no exact constant-primer or identifier match. COPE v1.2.5 was used to merge the high-quality paired reads, and each unique nucleotide sequence was defined as a clonotype. Clonotypes were aligned to IMGT TRBV, TRBD and TRBJ reference segments using MiTCR v1.1. The analysis included only V-J combinations with a frequency above 0.0001, which together covered around 99% of the repertoires. A TCS score was defined as the ratio between F50 (clonal expansion) and ExV (chaos), using BLOSUM62-based TCRdist between CDR3 peptides within each V-J. Welch's t-statistics and random forest reduced approximately 520 V-J features to some 14, which were used in a naive Bayes classifier (R e1071). TCRdb reanalyzed the raw reads on its own, using fastp at Q25 for trimming and MiXCR for clone calling, and kept in-frame beta chains. Records with the same CDR3 protein are collapsed into one entry carrying the most frequent genes and DNA. The V and J calls and clone size come from TCRdb's table, not from the authors' own analysis. Counted in this sample were around 620,000 distinct CDR3 sequences; 15% to 20% of them appeared once. The ten most abundant clones make up 3% to 4% of the sample.

This clonotype was observed at least ten times. The target of this receptor is not known. The input lacks base qualities; no much larger clone sits a single base away. Reading from cysteine to phenylalanine, the CDR3 counts 15 amino acids. Here the CDR3 DNA is all that survives: 45 bases in frame from base 1. The V and J ends are trimmed by 0 bases and 5 bases, leaving 10 bases between them. The germline V gene (reference sequence) sets CDR1 to LGHDT and CDR2 to YNNKEL. The sequence is built from TRBV3-1 and TRBJ2-2, with the D gene uncertain. This sequence originates from a woman in her 30s with Graves' hyperthyroidism. The sample taken for sequencing was blood. The CDR3 in this case is CASSQDLVGTGELFF. The nucleotide sequence is TGTGCCAGCAGCCAAGATCTGGTTGGTACCGGGGAGCTGTTTTTT.